Following are 12 T cell receptor beta chains from one sample sequenced in a study of shared clonotypes between healthy human individuals. Measured with immunoSEQ multiplex PCR; TCRdb has only the in-frame clones, and not every one. The sample has approximately 330,000 clones, over 70% seen once; the top ten hold around 9.3%. Specimen: memory CD4+ T cells sorted from blood. The subset here: CD45RA-negative fraction. The receptors come from a man younger than 40 in good health.

The chain recombines TRBV7-9 with TRBJ1-5, with D maybe TRBD1 (5 bases). V was clipped by 4 bases and J by 3 bases, with 13 bases between them. The CDR3 has 15 residues. Germline V gene lookup returns CDR1 SEHNR and CDR2 FQNEAQ (reference sequence). CDR3 in DNA: TGTGCCAGCAGCTCGCACAGAGGGGTCAATCAGCCCCAGCATTTT. Its protein is CASSSHRGVNQPQHF.

V gene TRBV20-1 combines with J gene TRBJ2-3; D gene unclear. Trimming cost V 6 bases and J 5 bases, with 9 bases left between them. The CDR3 length is 11 residues. The germline CDR1 and CDR2 sequences are DFQATT and SNEGSKA (reference sequence). The CDR3 loop reads CSATSQDTQYF. The CDR3 nucleotides read TGCAGTGCGACCTCACAAGATACGCAGTATTTT.

The V call is TRBV10-2, the J call TRBJ2-1, with 8 bases identical to TRBD2. The CDR3 covers 15 residues. Germline loops: CDR1 WSHSY, CDR2 SAAADI. V shed 6 bases, J shed 7 bases, and the junction held 11 bases outside the gene matches. For the CDR3, the DNA is TGCGCCAGCAGCGCTACTAGCGGATGGGTGAATGAGCAGTTCTTC. It encodes CASSATSGWVNEQFF.

The genes are TRBV29-1 and TRBJ1-5, with a tentative D call TRBD1 (5 bases). The germline V and J ends were trimmed by 6 bases and 1 base, with 7 bases remaining between them. This CDR3 spans 12 amino acids. CDR1 is SQVTM and CDR2 is ANQGSEA in the germline V gene. CDR3 region: CSVRDSNQPQHF. The CDR3, as DNA: TGCAGCGTCCGGGACAGCAATCAGCCCCAGCATTTT.

This clone turned up a few times. The CDR3 loop is CASSFGGLATGELFF. The DNA for the CDR3 is TGTGCCAGCAGCTTTGGGGGTCTGGCCACCGGGGAGCTGTTTTTT. The rearrangement uses TRBV9 and TRBJ2-2; D is perhaps TRBD1 or TRBD2 (5 bases each). The CDR3 is 15 residues long. The germline V and J ends were trimmed by 4 bases and 4 bases, with 14 bases remaining between them. CDR1 is SGDLS, CDR2 YYNGEE, per germline.

The gene calls are TRBV5-1 and TRBJ2-7, with D maybe TRBD2 (6 bases). The ends were cut back, 4 bases at V and 9 bases at J, with 17 bases in the middle. The CDR3 contains 13 residues. Germline CDR1 reads SGHRS; CDR2 reads YFSETQ. CDR3 protein: CASSGEGAAGQYF. As DNA, the CDR3 is TGCGCCAGCAGCGGAGAGGGCGCAGCGGGGCAGTACTTC.

This rearrangement joins TRBV14 to TRBJ2-1; D possibly corresponds to TRBD1 (6 bases). V was clipped by 1 base and J by 9 bases, with 16 bases between them. The CDR3 is made up of 15 amino acids. The germline V gene has CDR1 SGHDN and CDR2 FVKESK. The CDR3 is CASSQVGTIHSEQFF. CDR3 nucleotides: TGTGCCAGCAGCCAAGTCGGGACAATTCATAGTGAGCAGTTCTTC.

This chain links TRBV9 with TRBJ2-3, with TRBD2 matching 10 bases. CDR3 length: 17 amino acids. CDR1 and CDR2 (germline): SGDLS, YYNGEE. V lost 1 base and J lost 5; bases outside the gene matches: 10. DNA for the CDR3: TGTGCCAGCAGCGTACAACTCAGCGGGAGGGCCGGAGATACGCAGTATTTT. Amino acid sequence: CASSVQLSGRAGDTQYF.

The gene calls are TRBV5-4 and TRBJ2-1; 7 nucleotides agree with TRBD1. Germline V lookup: CDR1 SGHNT, CDR2 YYREEE (reference sequence). The CDR3 is 15 residues long. V shed 4 bases, J shed 7 bases, and the junction held 11 bases outside the gene matches. This CDR3 reads CASSRGQQLGNEQFF. CDR3 nucleotides: TGTGCCAGCAGCCGGGGACAGCAACTTGGGAATGAGCAGTTCTTC.

The J gene is TRBJ2-1, the V gene TRBV19; D unclear. Germline loops: CDR1 LNHDA, CDR2 SQIVND (reference sequence). This CDR3 comprises 11 residues. The V and J ends lost 7 bases and 5 bases respectively, with 6 bases between them. DNA of the CDR3: TGTGCCAGTAATTTGGACAATGAGCAGTTCTTC. Protein: CASNLDNEQFF.

The rearrangement links TRBV25-1 to TRBJ2-1; 8 nucleotides align to TRBD2. V shed 6 bases, J shed 5 bases, and the junction held 12 bases outside the gene matches. Per the germline V gene, CDR1 is MGHDK and CDR2 is SYGVNS. The CDR3 runs to 16 residues. The CDR3 DNA follows: TGTGCCAGCAGCAGATTAACGGGACTAGAGGACAATGAGCAGTTCTTC. It encodes CASSRLTGLEDNEQFF.

This clone was observed a few times. V and J are TRBV28 and TRBJ1-1; no definite D call. The CDR3 covers 13 residues. Trimming left V 4 bases short and J 8 bases short, with 14 bases between. CDR1 MDHEN and CDR2 SYDVKM come from the germline V gene. CDR3 in DNA: TGTGCCAGCAGTTCTTACCCAAAACCAGAAGCTTTCTTT. Protein product: CASSSYPKPEAFF.